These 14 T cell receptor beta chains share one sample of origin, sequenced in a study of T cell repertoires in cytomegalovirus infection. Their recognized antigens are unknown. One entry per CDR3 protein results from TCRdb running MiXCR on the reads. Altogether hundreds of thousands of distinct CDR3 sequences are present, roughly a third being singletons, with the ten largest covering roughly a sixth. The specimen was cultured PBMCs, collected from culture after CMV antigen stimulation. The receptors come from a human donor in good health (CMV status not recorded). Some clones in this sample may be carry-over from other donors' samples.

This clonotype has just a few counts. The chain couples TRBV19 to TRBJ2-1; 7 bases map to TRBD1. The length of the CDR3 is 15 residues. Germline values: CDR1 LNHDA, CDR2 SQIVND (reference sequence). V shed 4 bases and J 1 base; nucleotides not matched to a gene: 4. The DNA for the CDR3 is TGTGCCAGTAGTACTTACAGGGGTTCCTACAATGAGCAGTTCTTC. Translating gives CASSTYRGSYNEQFF.

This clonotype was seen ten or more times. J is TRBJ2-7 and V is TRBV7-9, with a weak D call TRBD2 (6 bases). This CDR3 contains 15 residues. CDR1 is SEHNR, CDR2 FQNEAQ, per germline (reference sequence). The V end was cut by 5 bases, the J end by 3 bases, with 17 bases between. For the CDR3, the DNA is TGTGCCAGCAGCCGACTAGTCCGCGTCGTCTACGAGCAGTACGTC. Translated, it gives CASSRLVRVVYEQYV.

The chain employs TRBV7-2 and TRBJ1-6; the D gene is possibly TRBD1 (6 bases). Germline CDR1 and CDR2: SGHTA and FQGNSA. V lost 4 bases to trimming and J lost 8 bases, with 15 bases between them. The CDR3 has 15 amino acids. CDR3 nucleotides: TGTGCCAGCAGCTCTGAAGGGCAGGGGTATTCACCCCTCCACTTT. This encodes CASSSEGQGYSPLHF.

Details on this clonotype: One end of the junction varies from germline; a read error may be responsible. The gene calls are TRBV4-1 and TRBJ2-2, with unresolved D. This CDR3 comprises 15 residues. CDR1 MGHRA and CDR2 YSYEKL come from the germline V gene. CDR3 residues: CASSQVWSNNGELFF. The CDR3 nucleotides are TGCGCCAGCAGCCAAGTTTGGTCGAACAACGGGGAGCTGTTTTTT.

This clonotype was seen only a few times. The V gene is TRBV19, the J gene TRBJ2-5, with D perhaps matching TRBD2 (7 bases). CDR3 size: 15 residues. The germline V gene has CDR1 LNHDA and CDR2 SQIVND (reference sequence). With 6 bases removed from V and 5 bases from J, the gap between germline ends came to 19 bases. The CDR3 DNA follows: TGTGCCAGTAGCCCCCGAGGGGGGGAAGTCGAGACCCAGTACTTC. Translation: CASSPRGGEVETQYF. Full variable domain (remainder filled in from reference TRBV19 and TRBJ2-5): DGGITQSPKYLFRKEGQNVTLSCEQNLNHDAMYWYRQDPGQGLRLIYYSQIVNDFQKGDIAEGYSVSREKKESFPLTVTSAQKNPTAFYLCASSPRGGEVETQYFGPGTRLLVL.

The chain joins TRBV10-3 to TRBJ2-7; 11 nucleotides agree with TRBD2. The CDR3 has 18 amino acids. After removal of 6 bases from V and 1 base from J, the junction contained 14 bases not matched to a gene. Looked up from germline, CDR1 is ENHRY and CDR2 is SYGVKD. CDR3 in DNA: TGTGCCATCAGCGCTGGCCCTAAAGGACTAGCGGGTTCCTACGAGCAGTACTTC. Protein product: CAISAGPKGLAGSYEQYF.

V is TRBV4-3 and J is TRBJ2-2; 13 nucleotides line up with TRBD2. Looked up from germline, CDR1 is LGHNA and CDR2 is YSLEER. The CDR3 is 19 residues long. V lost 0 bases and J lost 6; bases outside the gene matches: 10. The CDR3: CASSQDLLAGGPGAGELFF. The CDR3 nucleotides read TGCGCCAGCAGCCAAGATTTACTAGCGGGAGGGCCCGGCGCCGGGGAGCTGTTTTTT.

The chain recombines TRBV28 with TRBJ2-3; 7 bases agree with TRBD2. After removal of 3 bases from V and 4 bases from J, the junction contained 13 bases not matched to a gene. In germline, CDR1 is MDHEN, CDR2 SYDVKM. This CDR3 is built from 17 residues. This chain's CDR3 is CASSFFSLGGPSDTQYF. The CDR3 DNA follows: TGTGCCAGCAGTTTCTTCTCCTTGGGAGGGCCGTCAGATACGCAGTATTTT.

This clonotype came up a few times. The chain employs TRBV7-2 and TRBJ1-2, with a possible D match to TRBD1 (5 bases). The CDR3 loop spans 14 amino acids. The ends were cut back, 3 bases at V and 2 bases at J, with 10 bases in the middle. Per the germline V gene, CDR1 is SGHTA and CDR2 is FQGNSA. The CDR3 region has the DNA TGTGCCAGCAGCTTTGGGGAGGGGAACTATGGCTACACCTTC. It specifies CASSFGEGNYGYTF.

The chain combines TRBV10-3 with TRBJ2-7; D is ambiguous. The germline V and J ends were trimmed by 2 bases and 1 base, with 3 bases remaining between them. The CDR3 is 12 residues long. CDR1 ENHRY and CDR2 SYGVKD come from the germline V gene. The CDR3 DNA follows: TGTGCCATCAGTGAGAAGTCCTACGAGCAGTACTTC. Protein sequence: CAISEKSYEQYF.

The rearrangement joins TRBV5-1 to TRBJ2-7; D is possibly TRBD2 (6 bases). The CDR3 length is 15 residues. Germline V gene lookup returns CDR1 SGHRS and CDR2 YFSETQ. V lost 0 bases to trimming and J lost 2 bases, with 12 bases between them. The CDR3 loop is CASSLAAGSTYEQYF. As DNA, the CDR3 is TGCGCCAGCAGCTTGGCGGCGGGGTCTACCTACGAGCAGTACTTC.

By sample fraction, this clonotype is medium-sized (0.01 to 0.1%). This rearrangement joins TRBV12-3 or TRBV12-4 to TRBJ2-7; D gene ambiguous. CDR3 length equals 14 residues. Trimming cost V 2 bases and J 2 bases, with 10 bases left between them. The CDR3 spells CASSLTPRTYEQYF. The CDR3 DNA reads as TGTGCCAGCAGTTTAACCCCTAGAACCTACGAGCAGTACTTC.

The CDR3 nucleotides are TGCGCCAGCAGCCAAATGGCAGGGCGGACTGAAAAACTGTTTTTT. It codes for CASSQMAGRTEKLFF. The V and J genes are TRBV4-1 and TRBJ1-4, with a tentative D call TRBD1 (5 bases). Looked up from germline, CDR1 is MGHRA and CDR2 is YSYEKL. V was pared by 2 bases and J by 7 bases, with 14 bases between. CDR3 length: 15 amino acids.

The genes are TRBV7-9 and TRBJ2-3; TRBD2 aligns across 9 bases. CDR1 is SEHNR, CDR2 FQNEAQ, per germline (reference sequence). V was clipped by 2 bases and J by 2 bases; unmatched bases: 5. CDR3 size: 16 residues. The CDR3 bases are TGTGCCAGCAGCTTATGGCTAGCGGGACACACAGATACGCAGTATTTT. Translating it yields CASSLWLAGHTDTQYF.